These 19 T cell receptor beta chains came from one sample sequenced in a study of technical replicates of blood from a few donors. The method was immunoSEQ multiplex PCR; TCRdb's version includes in-frame clones alone and lacks a portion of them. The sample has fewer than 90,000 clones; around 92% are singletons. Sequencing was carried out using T cells isolated from PBMCs. These receptors were taken from a human donor in good health.

This chain joins TRBV10-3 and TRBJ1-2; D is ambiguous. The germline CDR1 and CDR2 sequences are ENHRY and SYGVKD. The CDR3 contains 10 residues. Trimming shortened V by 9 bases and J by 8 bases, and 10 bases separated the two germline ends. The CDR3 reads CAIFGSGYTF. The DNA of the CDR3 is TGTGCCATTTTCGGGTCGGGCTACACCTTC.

The chain is built from TRBV5-1 and TRBJ2-1; possible D gene TRBD1, 6 bases. This CDR3 is built from 14 residues. The V gene lost 4 bases and the J gene lost 7 bases, with 15 bases spanning the gap. Germline assignment: CDR1 SGHRS and CDR2 YFSETQ. The CDR3 bases are TGCGCCAGCAGCCCACTAACAGGGTCTAATGAGCAGTTCTTC. This gives the protein CASSPLTGSNEQFF.

J is TRBJ2-2 and V is TRBV29-1; D perhaps matches TRBD1 (5 bases). Trimming stripped 6 bases from V and 2 bases from J, with 10 bases between. This CDR3 has 13 amino acids. CDR1 SQVTM and CDR2 ANQGSEA come from the germline V gene. The CDR3: CSVRGQNTGELFF. The CDR3 coding sequence is TGCAGCGTAAGAGGACAAAACACCGGGGAGCTGTTTTTT.

In this sample, this clone turned up a few times. The V call is TRBV6-1, the J call TRBJ2-1; the D gene is possibly TRBD2 (6 bases). Looked up from germline, CDR1 is MNHNS and CDR2 is SASEGT. V was shortened by 6 bases and J by 6 bases, with 12 bases between the two germline ends. The CDR3 runs 13 residues. Here the CDR3 reads CASRLAASNEQFF. In DNA form, the CDR3 reads TGTGCCAGCAGGTTAGCGGCGAGCAATGAGCAGTTCTTC.

This chain connects TRBV19 to TRBJ1-5, with D tentatively TRBD1 (5 bases). The CDR3 runs 16 residues. CDR1 and CDR2 (germline): LNHDA, SQIVND (reference sequence). Trimming took 5 bases from V and 0 from J, leaving 14 bases between them. CDR3 in amino acids: CASSLKTDYSNQPQHF. The CDR3 DNA reads as TGTGCCAGTAGTCTCAAGACAGATTATAGCAATCAGCCCCAGCATTTT.

The CDR3 nucleotides are TGTGCCAGCTCACCGATTGGGACAGGGGTCGGGCCGGATGGCTACACCTTC. The encoded protein is CASSPIGTGVGPDGYTF. The rearrangement uses TRBV18 and TRBJ1-2, with 10 bases fitting TRBD1. Trimming took 3 bases from V and 6 from J; bases not matched to a gene: 13. The CDR3 is 17 residues long. Germline CDR1 KGHSH, CDR2 LQKENI.

The chain combines TRBV15 with TRBJ2-3; 12 bases agree with TRBD2. Germline CDR1 reads LNHNV; CDR2 reads YYDKDF (reference sequence). V lost 5 bases, J lost 5 bases, and 5 bases stayed unmatched. The CDR3 sequence is 15 residues long. The CDR3 is CATSGGLAGLDTQYF. In DNA, the CDR3 is TGTGCCACCAGCGGTGGACTAGCGGGACTAGATACGCAGTATTTT.

In DNA form, the CDR3 reads TGTGCCAGCGGGGAGATAGCTTGGTCCTACGAGCAGTACTTC. This gives the protein CASGEIAWSYEQYF. The chain carries TRBV6-5 and TRBJ2-7; D perhaps matches TRBD2 (5 bases). The CDR3 spans 14 residues. Germline CDR1 MNHEY, CDR2 SVGAGI. Deletions cut 8 bases from V and 1 base from J, with 15 bases between.

The chain joins TRBV9 to TRBJ2-7; 7 positions agree with TRBD1. V lost 2 bases to trimming and J lost 0 bases; unmatched junction nucleotides: 5. The CDR3 totals 15 residues. From germline, CDR1 is SGDLS and CDR2 YYNGEE. In DNA form, the CDR3 reads TGTGCCAGCAGCGTGGCAGGGGGTATCTCCTACGAGCAGTACTTC. Encoded protein: CASSVAGGISYEQYF.

The V gene is TRBV19, the J gene TRBJ1-1, with D tentatively TRBD1 (6 bases). This CDR3 has 14 residues. V lost 2 bases and J 8 bases, leaving 15 bases between the germline ends. Germline values: CDR1 LNHDA, CDR2 SQIVND (reference sequence). CDR3 sequence: CASSISERGTEAFF. The CDR3 nucleotides are TGTGCCAGTAGTATATCGGAGAGGGGGACAGAAGCTTTCTTT.

This sequence joins TRBV19 and TRBJ1-1; 8 bases agree with TRBD1. The CDR3 has 13 amino acids. CDR1 is LNHDA and CDR2 is SQIVND in the germline V gene (reference sequence). Unmatched junction bases numbered 3, after V lost 3 bases and J lost 6 bases. The CDR3 DNA reads TGTGCCAGTAGTATGGACAGGGAATCTGAAGCTTTCTTT. Translating it yields CASSMDRESEAFF.

This chain connects TRBV18 to TRBJ1-4; D call uncertain. V was cut by 3 bases and J by 7 bases, with 3 bases left in between. The CDR3 contains 11 residues. Germline CDR1 KGHSH, CDR2 LQKENI. CDR3 amino acids: CASSPSEKLFF. The CDR3 DNA reads as TGTGCCAGCTCACCGAGTGAAAAACTGTTTTTT.

The V gene is TRBV30, the J gene TRBJ2-7, with a weak D call TRBD2 (5 bases). V lost 4 bases and J lost 3, with 10 bases in between. In germline, CDR1 is GTSNPN, CDR2 SVGIG (reference sequence). The CDR3 has 12 residues. Written as DNA, the CDR3 is TGTGCCTGGAATAGAGGGTACTACGAGCAGTACTTC. Protein: CAWNRGYYEQYF.

This clone has a handful of counts. The chain is built from TRBV10-3 and TRBJ2-7; a possible D gene is TRBD1 (6 bases). The germline CDR1 and CDR2 sequences are ENHRY and SYGVKD. V lost 4 bases and J lost 4, with 8 bases in between. There are 12 residues in the CDR3. CDR3 coding DNA: TGTGCCATCAGTGTGGACAGTTACGAGCAGTACTTC. Translating gives CAISVDSYEQYF.

The CDR3: CASSEGTSGRWSDEQFF. As DNA, the CDR3 is TGTGCCAGCAGCGAGGGGACTAGCGGGAGGTGGAGTGATGAGCAGTTCTTC. J is TRBJ2-1 and V is TRBV9, with 15 nucleotides matching TRBD2. The ends lost 3 bases at V and 8 bases at J; junction bases unmatched: 9. Germline V gene sequence: CDR1 SGDLS, CDR2 YYNGEE. The CDR3 spans 17 residues.

CDR3 sequence reads: CSVEDLLGTGGTEAFF. CDR3 nucleotide sequence: TGCAGCGTTGAAGATCTTCTGGGGACAGGGGGCACTGAAGCTTTCTTT. The chain has TRBV29-1 and TRBJ1-1; 11 bases line up with TRBD1. The CDR3 has 16 amino acids. Losses at the gene ends were 0 bases for V and 4 bases for J; bases not matched to a gene: 7. Germline values: CDR1 SQVTM, CDR2 ANQGSEA.

This sequence joins TRBV9 and TRBJ2-7; 7 bases fit TRBD1. CDR1 SGDLS and CDR2 YYNGEE come from the germline V gene. The CDR3 length is 13 residues. V lost 0 bases, J lost 5 bases, and 2 bases stayed unmatched. In DNA form, the CDR3 reads TGTGCCAGCAGCGTAGGGACAGGTGACGAGCAGTACTTC. As protein: CASSVGTGDEQYF.

The gene calls are TRBV15 and TRBJ1-2, with D unresolved. CDR1 and CDR2 (germline): LNHNV, YYDKDF (reference sequence). Deletions cut 0 bases from V and 6 bases from J, with 17 bases between. The CDR3 consists of 16 residues. CDR3 amino acids: CATSRDPGARIHGYTF. In nucleotides, the CDR3 is TGTGCCACCAGCAGAGATCCGGGAGCTCGTATTCATGGCTACACCTTC.

This rearrangement joins TRBV27 to TRBJ1-1, with D unresolved. The CDR3 runs to 14 residues. CDR1 MNHEY and CDR2 SMNVEV come from the germline V gene (reference sequence). V was shortened by 5 bases and J by 1 base, with 11 bases between the two germline ends. CDR3 in amino acids: CASSLARQNTEAFF. The CDR3 DNA sequence: TGTGCCAGCAGTCTAGCACGGCAGAACACTGAAGCTTTCTTT.